This T cell receptor beta chain is drawn from a study of control samples from healthy donors and cancer patients. Using immunoSEQ multiplex PCR, the repertoire was profiled, and TCRdb retains in-frame clones only, with some absent. The sample has roughly 120,000 clones; roughly nine tenths are singletons. Trimming took off 3 bases at V and 2 bases at J, with 9 bases between the two ends. Per the germline V gene, CDR1 is SGDLS and CDR2 is YYNGEE. The CDR3 sequence is 14 residues long. The sample holds one count of this clone. The genes are TRBV9 and TRBJ1-3; TRBD1 might be the D (6 bases). The specimen sequenced was PBMCs. The TCR originated in a woman aged 45-65 years with colorectal cancer. The CDR3, as DNA: TGTGCCAGCAGCGCCGGGGGCACTGGAAACACCATATATTTT. Amino acid sequence: CASSAGGTGNTIYF.